The entry below gives a single T cell receptor beta chain sequence along with its context. The germline V gene encodes CDR1 LNHDA and CDR2 SQIVND (reference sequence). Trimming left V 5 bases short and J 4 bases short, with 14 bases between. The CDR3 contains 14 residues. This sample was included in a study of blood T cell repertoires in COVID-19. Sequencing used immunoSEQ multiplex PCR; TCRdb keeps in-frame clones, though not all of them. The profile shows about 280,000 clones, 70% to 90% of them singletons. The gene calls are TRBV19 and TRBJ2-5; D may be TRBD2 (5 bases). The sample comprised PBMCs or T cells enriched from blood (not recorded which). The TCR comes from a woman between 35 and 50 years old who had recovered from COVID-19. The CDR3 sequence: CASSPTRMGETQYF. CDR3 nucleotides: TGTGCCAGTAGTCCTACTAGAATGGGAGAGACCCAGTACTTC.